These 28 T cell receptor beta chains were sequenced from one sample in a study of cytomegalovirus exposure and HLA in healthy donors. The PCR had 60 Vbeta and 13 Jbeta primers. TCRdb's copy holds only in-frame clones and misses some; the assay was immunoSEQ multiplex PCR. The sample carries some 180,000 clones, 65% to 85% recorded once. Sequencing was done on a sample of PBMCs. These receptors originate from a girl aged 5 to 17 in good health and CMV-seropositive.

V gene TRBV4-1 combines with J gene TRBJ1-4; no firm D call. The length of the CDR3 is 13 residues. Germline V lookup: CDR1 MGHRA, CDR2 YSYEKL. Trimming pared 1 base from V and 4 bases from J, leaving 4 bases between. CDR3 nucleotide sequence: TGCGCCAGCAGCCAAGCTTATAATGAAAAACTGTTTTTT. Translation gives CASSQAYNEKLFF.

This chain connects TRBV7-2 to TRBJ2-7, with D hard to call. V was cut by 2 bases and J by 6 bases, with 17 bases left in between. The CDR3 runs 15 residues. Germline lookup yields CDR1 SGHTA and CDR2 FQGNSA. DNA of the CDR3: TGTGCCAGCAGCTTACATTACTACCGGCCGGCCGAGCAGTACTTC. Its translation: CASSLHYYRPAEQYF.

The chain links TRBV5-1 to TRBJ1-3; D is unclear. The V end was cut by 1 base, the J end by 0 bases, with 11 bases between. Per germline, CDR1 SGHRS and CDR2 YFSETQ. The CDR3 covers 16 residues. CDR3 in DNA: TGCGCCAGCAGCTTGTTCTCGGGAAGCTCTGGAAACACCATATATTTT. Protein sequence: CASSLFSGSSGNTIYF.

The V gene is TRBV4-1, the J gene TRBJ2-3; possibly TRBD1 for D (6 bases). The CDR3 is 15 amino acids. Trimming removed 0 bases at V and 7 bases at J, with 14 bases between. Germline CDR1 and CDR2: MGHRA and YSYEKL. The CDR3 nucleotides are TGCGCCAGCAGCCAAGATAGAACAGGGATATATACGCAGTATTTT. Protein product: CASSQDRTGIYTQYF.

This chain links TRBV4-2 with TRBJ2-5, with D perhaps TRBD2 (5 bases). The CDR3 length is 15 residues. Per the germline V gene, CDR1 is LGHNA and CDR2 is YNFKEQ. Trimming pared 2 bases from V and 0 bases from J, leaving 10 bases between. The CDR3 sequence is CASSQKAGNQETQYF. The DNA of the CDR3 is TGTGCCAGCAGCCAAAAAGCCGGGAACCAAGAGACCCAGTACTTC.

This chain joins TRBV29-1 and TRBJ2-1; tentatively, D is TRBD2 (6 bases). Deletions cut 6 bases from V and 5 bases from J, with 23 bases between. The CDR3 covers 16 residues. Germline V gives CDR1 SQVTM, CDR2 ANQGSEA. The CDR3 nucleotides read TGCAGCGTCCCGAACTTATGGGGGGTTTTTAACAATGAGCAGTTCTTC. Protein: CSVPNLWGVFNNEQFF.

The genes are TRBV28 and TRBJ1-5, with TRBD1 matching 7 bases. From germline, CDR1 is MDHEN and CDR2 SYDVKM. V shed 5 bases, J shed 0 bases, and the junction held 4 bases outside the gene matches. This CDR3 comprises 15 residues. CDR3 in amino acids: CASSPGQISNQPQHF. The CDR3 DNA follows: TGTGCCAGCAGTCCGGGACAGATTAGCAATCAGCCCCAGCATTTT.

The CDR3 sequence is CASTSGRADTQYF. The DNA of the CDR3 is TGTGCCAGCACTAGCGGGAGGGCAGATACGCAGTATTTT. The J gene is TRBJ2-3, the V gene TRBV11-1; 12 bases fit TRBD2. J lost 4 bases, V lost 7 bases, and 0 bases had no gene match. CDR3 length: 13 amino acids. Germline values: CDR1 SGHAT, CDR2 FQDESV (reference sequence).

The chain is built from TRBV29-1 and TRBJ2-1, with a possible D match to TRBD1 (6 bases). The CDR3 extends over 12 amino acids. Trimming shortened V by 3 bases and J by 8 bases, and 11 bases separated the two germline ends. CDR1 is SQVTM and CDR2 is ANQGSEA in the germline V gene. The CDR3 loop reads CSVESGVHEQFF. Here the CDR3 DNA reads TGCAGCGTTGAGTCAGGGGTCCATGAGCAGTTCTTC.

The chain has TRBV10-1 and TRBJ2-2, with no clear D. This CDR3 is 16 amino acids long. Germline V gene data show CDR1 as WNHNN and CDR2 as SYGVQD (reference sequence). The V and J ends lost 3 bases and 4 bases respectively, with 15 bases between them. The CDR3 DNA follows: TGCGCCAGCAGTGATGGTGGCACCCTGGCCACCGGGGAGCTGTTTTTT. It encodes CASSDGGTLATGELFF.

A remark on this clone: The junction does not match germline at one end; this may be a read error. The chain is built from TRBV10-3 and TRBJ2-1; TRBD1 matches 11 bases. The germline V gene has CDR1 ENHRY and CDR2 SYGVKD. The CDR3 extends over 14 amino acids. The CDR3 is CTIRGDRGDNEQFF. DNA of the CDR3: TGTACCATCAGGGGGGACAGGGGGGACAATGAGCAGTTCTTC.

The chain employs TRBV19 and TRBJ2-5; TRBD2 matches at 12 bases. Germline V gene sequence: CDR1 LNHDA, CDR2 SQIVND (reference sequence). CDR3 size: 15 residues. V lost 5 bases, J lost 5 bases, and 6 bases stayed unmatched. CDR3 protein: CASSGLAGRVETQYF. CDR3 in DNA: TGTGCCAGTAGTGGACTAGCGGGAAGGGTCGAGACCCAGTACTTC.

The table lists this clone with a count of one. The chain joins TRBV28 to TRBJ1-2, with a weak D call TRBD1 (5 bases). Germline V gene lookup returns CDR1 MDHEN and CDR2 SYDVKM. The CDR3 totals 15 residues. V lost 6 bases and J 8 bases, leaving 22 bases between the germline ends. CDR3 loop: CASSAGGAVYVGYTF. The CDR3 DNA reads as TGTGCCAGCAGCGCCGGCGGGGCGGTTTATGTAGGCTACACCTTC.

The V call is TRBV5-1, the J call TRBJ2-5; D possibly corresponds to TRBD2 (6 bases). The J call may not be correct, given that the DNA end is closer to TRBJ2-7. Germline lookup yields CDR1 SGHRS and CDR2 YFSETQ. This CDR3 is 15 amino acids long. CDR3 coding DNA: TGCGCCAGCAGCTTGGGAGGGACGGGGGACTACGAGCAGTACTTC. It translates to CASSLGGTGDYEQYF.

The table lists this clone with a few counts. The chain joins TRBV6-5 to TRBJ2-5; 7 positions agree with TRBD2. Per germline, CDR1 MNHEY and CDR2 SVGAGI. V shed 0 bases, J shed 1 base, and the junction held 2 bases outside the gene matches. This CDR3 has 15 residues. The CDR3 region is CASSYSTGGQETQYF. The CDR3 nucleotides read TGTGCCAGCAGTTACTCGACGGGAGGCCAAGAGACCCAGTACTTC.

This clone appeared a few times. The chain recombines TRBV29-1 with TRBJ2-1, with TRBD2 matching 12 bases. J lost 7 bases, V lost 6 bases, and 10 bases had no gene match. The germline gives CDR1 SQVTM, CDR2 ANQGSEA. This CDR3 spans 15 amino acids. Written as DNA, the CDR3 is TGCAGCGTGGGGTTTGGGCTAGCGGGAGGGAATGAGCAGTTCTTC. Translation: CSVGFGLAGGNEQFF.

The rearrangement links TRBV5-4 to TRBJ2-7; 7 bases are a match to TRBD1. The V segment lost 1 base and the J segment 6 bases; nucleotides outside the gene matches: 10. The CDR3 runs 15 residues. The germline CDR1 and CDR2 sequences are SGHNT and YYREEE (reference sequence). The CDR3 region has the DNA TGTGCCAGCAGCTTGATTGACAGGGACCCTACCGAGCAGTACTTC. As protein: CASSLIDRDPTEQYF.

The genes are TRBV15 and TRBJ2-3; 7 bases line up with TRBD2. V shed 3 bases and J 2 bases; nucleotides not matched to a gene: 5. Germline CDR1 is LNHNV and CDR2 is YYDKDF (reference sequence). The CDR3 length is 15 residues. CDR3 sequence: CATSSSGSPTDTQYF. DNA for the CDR3: TGTGCCACCAGCAGTAGCGGGTCCCCCACAGATACGCAGTATTTT.

The rearrangement links TRBV6-6 to TRBJ2-3, with TRBD1 matching 7 bases. The germline V gene encodes CDR1 MNHNY and CDR2 SVGAGI (reference sequence). V shed 6 bases, J shed 0 bases, and the junction held 3 bases outside the gene matches. The length of the CDR3 is 14 residues. The CDR3 is CASSGQVSTDTQYF. CDR3 coding DNA: TGTGCCAGCAGCGGACAGGTCAGCACAGATACGCAGTATTTT.

This chain joins TRBV9 and TRBJ2-7; a possible D gene is TRBD2 (6 bases). The CDR3 spans 15 residues. The V and J ends lost 3 bases and 7 bases respectively, with 20 bases between them. From germline, CDR1 is SGDLS and CDR2 YYNGEE. The CDR3 DNA sequence: TGTGCCAGCAGCGCCGGGGACTCCCGCTTGGGGGAGCAGTACTTC. Amino acids: CASSAGDSRLGEQYF.

This clone was observed once. The CDR3 loop is CASRTGGATNEKLFF. The CDR3 region has the DNA TGTGCTAGCAGGACAGGGGGAGCAACTAATGAAAAACTGTTTTTT. The chain has TRBV12-5 and TRBJ1-4; TRBD1 agrees at 10 bases. With V trimmed by 9 bases and J by 0 bases, 4 bases remained unmatched. Germline lookup yields CDR1 LGHNT and CDR2 FRNRAP. The CDR3 covers 15 residues.

The genes are TRBV30 and TRBJ2-3; D is possibly TRBD2 (6 bases). CDR1 is GTSNPN, CDR2 SVGIG, per germline (reference sequence). Trimming cost V 0 bases and J 5 bases, with 15 bases left between them. This CDR3 contains 15 residues. The chain's CDR3 is CAWSVMSGARDTQYF. The DNA for the CDR3 is TGTGCCTGGAGTGTAATGTCGGGAGCAAGAGATACGCAGTATTTT.

The chain links TRBV9 to TRBJ2-5; 9 bases are a match to TRBD2. This CDR3 spans 16 amino acids. V lost 0 bases, J lost 1 base, and 4 bases stayed unmatched. Per germline, CDR1 SGDLS and CDR2 YYNGEE. The DNA for the CDR3 is TGTGCCAGCAGCGTAGCGACTAGCGGATTCCAAGAGACCCAGTACTTC. Translation: CASSVATSGFQETQYF.

Worth noting for this clone: The sample has other DNA sequences that encode this CDR3 too. The chain couples TRBV10-3 to TRBJ2-7, with a weak D call TRBD2 (5 bases). Per the germline V gene, CDR1 is ENHRY and CDR2 is SYGVKD. V was trimmed by 10 bases and J by 2 bases, leaving 9 bases between them. The CDR3 spans 11 residues. CDR3 sequence: CASGLAYEQYF. In nucleotides, the CDR3 is TGTGCCAGCGGACTTGCCTACGAGCAGTACTTC.

V gene TRBV29-1 combines with J gene TRBJ2-1; D is possibly TRBD1 (5 bases). The germline gives CDR1 SQVTM, CDR2 ANQGSEA. Trimming stripped 6 bases from V and 7 bases from J, with 16 bases between. The CDR3 has 13 amino acids. The CDR3 reads CSVMVTGRNEQFF. For the CDR3, the DNA is TGCAGCGTCATGGTCACAGGTCGGAATGAGCAGTTCTTC.

The rearrangement links TRBV7-9 to TRBJ2-5, with TRBD2 matching 9 bases. The CDR3 totals 17 residues. V shed 1 base and J 2 bases; nucleotides not matched to a gene: 8. Germline loops: CDR1 SEHNR, CDR2 FQNEAQ (reference sequence). The CDR3 loop is CASSLVYRTSGQETQYF. For the CDR3, the DNA is TGTGCCAGCAGCTTAGTTTATAGAACTAGCGGGCAAGAGACCCAGTACTTC. Complete variable domain (other parts from reference TRBV7-9 and TRBJ2-5): DTGVSQNPRHKITKRGQNVTFRCDPISEHNRLYWYRQTLGQGPEFLTYFQNEAQLEKSRLLSDRFSAERPKGSFSTLEIQRTEQGDSAMYLCASSLVYRTSGQETQYFGPGTRLLVL.

This chain links TRBV9 with TRBJ2-5, with 11 nucleotides matching TRBD2. CDR3 length: 17 residues. V lost 0 bases to trimming and J lost 1 base; unmatched junction nucleotides: 5. Germline V gene lookup returns CDR1 SGDLS and CDR2 YYNGEE. As DNA, the CDR3 is TGTGCCAGCAGCGTAGGGCTAGCGGGAGGAGGCCAAGAGACCCAGTACTTC. Its translation is CASSVGLAGGGQETQYF. The full variable domain, rest sourced from reference TRBV9 and TRBJ2-5, is DSGVTQTPKHLITATGQRVTLRCSPRSGDLSVYWYQQSLDQGLQFLIQYYNGEERAKGNILERFSAQQFPDLHSELNLSSLELGDSALYFCASSVGLAGGGQETQYFGPGTRLLVL.

The genes are TRBV7-6 and TRBJ1-1, with a tentative D call TRBD1 (6 bases). The CDR3 is 14 amino acids. V lost 4 bases and J lost 1, with 10 bases in between. Germline CDR1 is SGHVS and CDR2 is FNYEAQ. Here the CDR3 reads CASSYTGTNTEAFF. CDR3 nucleotides: TGTGCCAGCAGCTACACAGGGACGAACACTGAAGCTTTCTTT.